Each of the 13 T cell receptor beta chains below was sequenced from the same sample in a study of blood T cells in healthy people across ages. Together with a sample-barcoded 5' primer, a J-beta primer mix was included in a second PCR lasting 7 to 11 cycles. In TCRdb, the 5' RACE reads were re-called with MiXCR into one record per CDR3 protein. Seen here are hundreds of thousands of distinct CDR3 sequences, around three fifths observed once, and the top ten hold under 30%. Sequencing was performed on blood. Receptors originate from a man aged 40-49 years in good health.

The sample holds a few counts of this clonotype. The chain joins TRBV6-2 or TRBV6-3 to TRBJ1-1; D possibly corresponds to TRBD1 (5 bases). The CDR3 spans 16 residues. Deletions cut 6 bases from V and 0 bases from J, with 17 bases between. Germline assignment: CDR1 MNHEY and CDR2 SVGEGT. In nucleotides, the CDR3 is TGTGCCAGCAGGGGACTCGGTGGCATAGTGAACACTGAAGCTTTCTTT. Protein: CASRGLGGIVNTEAFF.

The chain uses TRBV20-1 and TRBJ2-7, with 8 positions matching TRBD2. The CDR3 is 16 residues long. CDR1 DFQATT and CDR2 SNEGSKA come from the germline V gene (reference sequence). V shed 2 bases, J shed 3 bases, and the junction held 12 bases outside the gene matches. The CDR3 region has the DNA TGCAGTGCTAGAAGGGCCTTGAGCGGGAGAAGCTACGAGCAGTACTTC. Translation: CSARRALSGRSYEQYF.

The chain combines TRBV6-1 with TRBJ2-4; D remains ambiguous. The closer fit of TRBJ2-7 to the DNA end suggests the J call may be wrong. This CDR3 spans 12 amino acids. The germline V gene encodes CDR1 MNHNS and CDR2 SASEGT. The CDR3 spells CASGPNLYEQYF. The CDR3 nucleotides read TGTGCCAGCGGTCCCAACTTGTACGAGCAGTACTTC.

This chain links TRBV29-1 with TRBJ1-3; 7 bases are shared with TRBD1. The CDR3 is made up of 12 amino acids. Germline V gives CDR1 SQVTM, CDR2 ANQGSEA. Losses at the gene ends were 7 bases for V and 11 bases for J; bases not matched to a gene: 11. The CDR3 is CSGKVGTAAIYF. For the CDR3, the DNA is TGCAGCGGTAAAGTTGGGACAGCCGCCATATATTTT.

This rearrangement joins TRBV29-1 to TRBJ1-4, with a weak D call TRBD1 (5 bases). V shed 5 bases and J shed 0 bases, with 13 bases lying between them. From germline, CDR1 is SQVTM and CDR2 ANQGSEA. The CDR3 covers 15 residues. The DNA of the CDR3 is TGCAGCGTTTCCCTACAGGATGCAACTAATGAAAAACTGTTTTTT. Its protein is CSVSLQDATNEKLFF.

V gene TRBV20-1 combines with J gene TRBJ2-5; D may be TRBD2 (5 bases). Germline V lookup: CDR1 DFQATT, CDR2 SNEGSKA (reference sequence). The CDR3 totals 15 residues. Trimming took 3 bases from V and 1 from J, leaving 15 bases between them. CDR3 residues: CSASADSHTQETQYF. CDR3 nucleotides: TGCAGTGCTAGTGCGGACTCCCATACCCAAGAGACCCAGTACTTC.

In its sample, this clonotype was seen once. The chain employs TRBV29-1 and TRBJ1-1; D call uncertain. This CDR3 contains 12 residues. Germline V CDR1 and CDR2: SQVTM, ANQGSEA. The V gene lost 6 bases and the J gene lost 2 bases, with 10 bases spanning the gap. In DNA, the CDR3 is TGCAGCGTGGAGCCAAGAAACACTGAAGCTTTCTTT. This encodes CSVEPRNTEAFF.

This sequence joins TRBV20-1 and TRBJ1-2, with D hard to call. The germline gives CDR1 DFQATT, CDR2 SNEGSKA (reference sequence). The V end lost 4 bases, the J end lost 6 bases, and 9 bases lay between the germline ends. There are 11 residues in the CDR3. CDR3 bases: TGCAGTGCTAAGGGCGAAGATGGCTACACCTTC. Translation: CSAKGEDGYTF.

This clonotype was recorded a few times. The CDR3 region has the DNA TGTGCCAGCAGCCCTAGACTACCGCGCAGCCCCAACTCTGGGGCCAACGTCCTGACTTTC. It yields the protein CASSPRLPRSPNSGANVLTF. The J gene is TRBJ2-6, the V gene TRBV3-1; possibly TRBD2 for D (5 bases). The CDR3 loop spans 20 amino acids. Trimming took 4 bases from V and 0 from J, leaving 22 bases between them. The germline CDR1 and CDR2 sequences are LGHDT and YNNKEL (reference sequence).

This clonotype appeared many times. V is TRBV4-3 and J is TRBJ2-1; 7 nucleotides match TRBD1. The V and J ends lost 1 base and 5 bases, in that order; junction bases with no gene match: 2. CDR1 LGHNA and CDR2 YSLEER come from the germline V gene. The CDR3 covers 14 residues. CDR3 amino acids: CASSQGDRDNEQFF. In DNA form, the CDR3 reads TGCGCCAGCAGCCAAGGAGACAGGGACAATGAGCAGTTCTTC.

V and J are TRBV27 and TRBJ2-1; a weak D match, TRBD1 (6 bases). This CDR3 comprises 15 residues. The germline V and J ends were trimmed by 4 bases and 3 bases, with 13 bases remaining between them. CDR1 and CDR2 from the germline V gene are MNHEY and SMNVEV (reference sequence). As DNA, the CDR3 is TGTGCCAGCAGTTACTTGACAGGCCTCTACAATGAGCAGTTCTTC. Translating it yields CASSYLTGLYNEQFF.

The chain employs TRBV7-9 and TRBJ2-1, with 10 bases that match TRBD2. The CDR3 consists of 15 residues. V dropped 6 bases and J dropped 5; count of bases not matched to a gene: 7. The germline gives CDR1 SEHNR, CDR2 FQNEAQ (reference sequence). CDR3: CASREAGGRHNEQFF. The CDR3 nucleotides read TGTGCCAGCAGAGAAGCGGGGGGGCGCCACAATGAGCAGTTCTTC.

V is TRBV4-3 and J is TRBJ2-3; 8 bases line up with TRBD2. The CDR3 spans 14 residues. The ends lost 1 base at V and 4 bases at J; junction bases unmatched: 1. CDR1 is LGHNA and CDR2 is YSLEER in the germline V gene. CDR3 amino acids: CASSQGLAPDTQYF. For the CDR3, the DNA is TGCGCCAGCAGCCAAGGACTAGCGCCAGATACGCAGTATTTT.